One TCR beta chain is described in this entry. Its antigen remains unidentified. Sample time point: week 35, safety follow-up. Topical imiquimod accompanied each vaccine dose, which consisted of 300 ug of mutant IDH1 20-mer peptide. Each patient was administered eight vaccinations, scheduled in weeks 1, 3, 5, 7, 11, 15, 19 and 23. This entry belongs to a study of a mutant IDH1 vaccine in newly diagnosed glioma. Study-wide context: Vaccination followed radiotherapy alone by 4-6 weeks, or accompanied temozolomide cycles.

V was cut by 5 bases and J by 4 bases, with 8 bases left in between. This CDR3 has 11 amino acids. Germline assignment: CDR1 GTSNPN and CDR2 SVGIG (reference sequence). Method: immunoSEQ multiplex PCR; TCRdb's copy keeps in-frame clones and lacks some. The sample consists of approximately 30,000 clones, roughly 80% of them appearing once. The sample here was PBMCs, taken from a glioma patient whose treatment included an IDH1 peptide vaccine. The chain employs TRBV30 and TRBJ1-2, with D possibly being TRBD1 (6 bases). The source is a woman aged 30 to 39 with glioma. Some clones in this sample may be carry-over from other donors' samples. Here the CDR3 reads CAWGGGYGYTF. The CDR3 nucleotides read TGTGCCTGGGGAGGGGGCTATGGCTACACCTTC.